One T cell receptor (beta chain) is described in this entry. These data belong to a study of blood T cell repertoires in COVID-19. Study context: Sources were T cells, B-cell-depleted T cells, or PBMCs; the material itself was cDNA or gDNA.

CDR3 length: 16 residues. Germline V gene data show CDR1 as SNHLY and CDR2 as FYNNEI. V shed 6 bases, J shed 3 bases, and the junction held 7 bases outside the gene matches. Sequenced by immunoSEQ multiplex PCR; TCRdb stores in-frame clones only, minus some. Among 120,000 to 150,000 clones listed, roughly 84% were seen once. The sample taken for sequencing was peripheral blood. This chain links TRBV2 with TRBJ2-6; 8 bases are shared with TRBD1. The clonotype originates from a man aged 30 to 39 with COVID-19, enrolled during active disease. The CDR3 is CASRDPTGDGANVLTF. The DNA of the CDR3 is TGTGCCAGCAGGGACCCGACAGGGGATGGGGCCAACGTCCTGACTTTC.